These 24 T cell receptor beta chains were sequenced from one sample in a study of blood T cell repertoires in COVID-19. Libraries were prepared by immunoSEQ multiplex PCR; TCRdb keeps only in-frame clonotypes and omits some of them. This table has 390,000 or so clones, about nine tenths appearing once. Sequenced sample: peripheral blood. The receptors derive from a woman younger than 45 with active or convalescent COVID-19.

The V gene is TRBV4-1, the J gene TRBJ2-1; 12 bases line up with TRBD2. This CDR3 region has 16 residues. Trimming cost V 1 base and J 6 bases; bases outside gene matches: 4. Germline assignment: CDR1 MGHRA and CDR2 YSYEKL. The CDR3 protein is CASSQVTSGRSNEQFF. The CDR3 nucleotides read TGCGCCAGCAGCCAAGTCACTAGCGGGAGGAGCAATGAGCAGTTCTTC.

Written as DNA, the CDR3 is TGTGCCAGCAGCTTGGGAATACCCTCTAAGCAGTTCTTC. Translation: CASSLGIPSKQFF. J is TRBJ2-1 and V is TRBV5-4; no definite D call. This CDR3 region has 13 residues. The germline V gene has CDR1 SGHNT and CDR2 YYREEE (reference sequence). Trimming removed 0 bases at V and 11 bases at J, with 12 bases between.

This clone was seen only a few times. The J gene is TRBJ1-2, the V gene TRBV6-5, with TRBD1 matching 7 bases. V trimming: 4 bases; J trimming: 3 bases; junction bases outside the gene matches: 5. Germline V gene data show CDR1 as MNHEY and CDR2 as SVGAGI. The CDR3 spans 14 residues. The CDR3 bases are TGTGCCAGCAGTTTTACCGGGACAGACTATGGCTACACCTTC. Translating it yields CASSFTGTDYGYTF.

The chain carries TRBV5-1 and TRBJ2-3, with D unresolved. The germline gives CDR1 SGHRS, CDR2 YFSETQ. The ends were cut back, 7 bases at V and 6 bases at J, with 30 bases in the middle. The CDR3 runs to 18 residues. The CDR3 DNA follows: TGCGCCAGCCTTCCGGGTGCTGGAGCACTCGTCCATGGGGATACGCAGTATTTT. It codes for CASLPGAGALVHGDTQYF.

On this clone: At one boundary the junction diverges from the germline segment, which might be a read error. The V and J genes are TRBV12-3 or TRBV12-4 and TRBJ1-2; D is uncertain. CDR3 length: 13 residues. The CDR3: CASSLRPREGILF. As DNA, the CDR3 is TGTGCCAGCAGTTTACGCCCCCGAGAGGGAATCCTCTTC.

V usage is TRBV4-1 and J usage is TRBJ1-5; 7 bases line up with TRBD1. The V segment lost 1 base and the J segment 4 bases; nucleotides outside the gene matches: 10. Germline-derived CDR1 and CDR2 are MGHRA and YSYEKL. The CDR3 runs 17 residues. The CDR3 spells CASSQASSGTANQPQHF. CDR3 coding DNA: TGCGCCAGCAGCCAAGCGAGCTCCGGGACAGCAAATCAGCCCCAGCATTTT.

On this clone itself: This sample includes further DNA sequences coding for the same CDR3. The CDR3 region has the DNA TGTGCCAGCAGCTTGATTCGGGGGGGCACTGAAGCTTTCTTT. As protein: CASSLIRGGTEAFF. The chain combines TRBV5-6 with TRBJ1-1, with TRBD1 as a possible D gene (5 bases). V was shortened by 1 base and J by 4 bases, with 11 bases between the two germline ends. This CDR3 comprises 14 residues. Germline values: CDR1 SGHDT, CDR2 YYEEEE.

The chain is built from TRBV10-3 and TRBJ2-7, with 9 positions matching TRBD1. The CDR3 is 13 residues long. The germline V gene encodes CDR1 ENHRY and CDR2 SYGVKD. After removal of 11 bases from V and 4 bases from J, the junction contained 9 bases not matched to a gene. The CDR3 DNA sequence: TGTGCCTCTTCCTACAGGGGGCTGTACGAGCAGTACTTC. It translates to CASSYRGLYEQYF.

CDR3: CASSPVEAGRPHEQYF. DNA for the CDR3: TGTGCCAGCTCACCAGTGGAAGCGGGGCGTCCCCACGAGCAGTACTTC. V and J are TRBV18 and TRBJ2-7; 7 nucleotides line up with TRBD2. Germline-derived CDR1 and CDR2 are KGHSH and LQKENI. V lost 2 bases and J lost 5; bases outside the gene matches: 12. CDR3 length: 16 amino acids.

Here the CDR3 DNA reads TGTGCCAGCAGCTTTGGCCCAGGGACAGATACGCAGTATTTT. It yields the protein CASSFGPGTDTQYF. The J gene is TRBJ2-3, the V gene TRBV5-4, with D perhaps matching TRBD1 (5 bases). The V gene lost 2 bases and the J gene lost 3 bases, with 10 bases spanning the gap. The germline V gene has CDR1 SGHNT and CDR2 YYREEE (reference sequence). The CDR3 totals 14 residues.

The chain has TRBV18 and TRBJ1-1; 7 nucleotides align to TRBD1. V gave up 3 bases and J gave up 1 base; unmatched junction bases: 5. Germline values: CDR1 KGHSH, CDR2 LQKENI. This CDR3 comprises 15 residues. The CDR3 DNA is TGTGCCAGCTCACCCAAGGGGGCGCGGAACACTGAAGCTTTCTTT. Its translation: CASSPKGARNTEAFF.

The chain is built from TRBV3-1 (or the pseudogene TRBV3-2) and TRBJ2-1, with D possibly TRBD2 on 6 matching bases. Germline loops: CDR1 LGHDT, CDR2 YNNKEL (reference sequence). Trimming took off 0 bases at V and 4 bases at J, with 10 bases between the two ends. This CDR3 comprises 15 residues. In nucleotides, the CDR3 is TGTGCCAGCAGCCAAGAAGTGGCGGGGTACAATGAGCAGTTCTTC. It yields the protein CASSQEVAGYNEQFF.

In DNA, the CDR3 is TGTGCCAGCAGTCCTTCCCTGGGACTCGACTACGAGCAGTACTTC. This translates into CASSPSLGLDYEQYF. This chain links TRBV6-5 with TRBJ2-7; D is perhaps TRBD2 (6 bases). Germline-derived CDR1 and CDR2 are MNHEY and SVGAGI. Deletions cut 5 bases from V and 3 bases from J, with 17 bases between. The CDR3 covers 15 residues.

The rearrangement joins TRBV5-6 to TRBJ2-7; TRBD1 matches 7 bases. Unmatched junction bases numbered 4, after V lost 4 bases and J lost 0 bases. CDR1 is SGHDT, CDR2 YYEEEE, per germline. The CDR3 length is 14 residues. The CDR3 loop reads CASSLGTASYEQYF. DNA for the CDR3: TGTGCCAGCAGCCTAGGGACAGCCTCCTACGAGCAGTACTTC.

The gene calls are TRBV6-6 and TRBJ2-1, with D maybe TRBD2 (5 bases). The CDR3 runs 14 residues. Germline V gives CDR1 MNHNY, CDR2 SVGAGI (reference sequence). The ends were cut back, 0 bases at V and 7 bases at J, with 10 bases in the middle. CDR3 sequence: CASSYSWTENEQFF. Here the CDR3 DNA reads TGTGCCAGCAGTTACTCCTGGACTGAGAATGAGCAGTTCTTC.

The chain couples TRBV6-5 to TRBJ1-2; no firm D call. The CDR3 consists of 11 residues. Germline loops: CDR1 MNHEY, CDR2 SVGAGI. V lost 7 bases, J lost 8 bases, and 11 bases lay in between. The CDR3 is CASISQEGYTF. The CDR3 DNA sequence: TGTGCCAGCATTAGTCAGGAAGGCTACACCTTC.

The rearrangement links TRBV30 to TRBJ1-5; D is uncertain. Germline CDR1 GTSNPN, CDR2 SVGIG (reference sequence). V was pared by 1 base and J by 4 bases, with 8 bases between. CDR3 size: 13 residues. The CDR3 loop reads CAWSAEVNQPQHF. CDR3 DNA sequence: TGTGCCTGGAGTGCTGAGGTAAATCAGCCCCAGCATTTT.

This chain uses TRBV30 with TRBJ1-1; D remains ambiguous. CDR3 size: 12 residues. Germline loops: CDR1 GTSNPN, CDR2 SVGIG (reference sequence). Trimming removed 3 bases at V and 0 bases at J, with 5 bases between. The CDR3 DNA is TGTGCCTGGAGGGGCATGAACACTGAAGCTTTCTTT. Translation gives CAWRGMNTEAFF.

V usage is TRBV10-2 and J usage is TRBJ2-7; 7 bases map to TRBD1. Germline CDR1 is WSHSY and CDR2 is SAAADI. The V segment lost 6 bases and the J segment 0 bases; nucleotides outside the gene matches: 2. The CDR3 runs 13 residues. The CDR3 nucleotides read TGCGCCAGCAGCTGGGACAGCTCCTACGAGCAGTACTTC. It yields the protein CASSWDSSYEQYF.

The chain has TRBV6-2 or TRBV6-3 and TRBJ2-7, with 8 bases that match TRBD1. In germline, CDR1 is MNHEY, CDR2 SVGEGT. The V gene end was trimmed by 2 bases and the J gene end by 6 bases; junction bases not matched to a gene: 9. The CDR3 loop spans 15 amino acids. The CDR3 region has the DNA TGTGCCAGCAGTTACCTCCCGGACAGGGATTCCGAGCAGTACTTC. Encoded protein: CASSYLPDRDSEQYF.

V is TRBV10-2 and J is TRBJ2-5, with D tentatively TRBD1 (6 bases). The CDR3 totals 13 residues. The germline gives CDR1 WSHSY, CDR2 SAAADI. V lost 8 bases to trimming and J lost 2 bases, with 12 bases between them. CDR3 bases: TGCGCCAGCGGGGGACAAGGGCAAGAGACCCAGTACTTC. Its protein is CASGGQGQETQYF.

The chain links TRBV12-3 or TRBV12-4 to TRBJ2-2; D not resolved. This CDR3 is 12 amino acids long. Trimming left V 2 bases short and J 7 bases short, with 5 bases between. Written as DNA, the CDR3 is TGTGCCAGCAGTTTATCTATCGGGGAGCTGTTTTTT. This codes for CASSLSIGELFF.

V usage is TRBV6-5 and J usage is TRBJ1-1, with D unclear. V was shortened by 6 bases and J by 4 bases, with 18 bases between the two germline ends. Germline CDR1 MNHEY, CDR2 SVGAGI. The CDR3 covers 15 residues. This chain's CDR3 is CASRRESMSGTEAFF. For the CDR3, the DNA is TGTGCCAGCAGGAGGGAAAGTATGTCGGGCACTGAAGCTTTCTTT.

About this clone: This same CDR3 is encoded by further DNA sequences in the sample. This chain's CDR3 is CAISGTSGSTDTQYF. The CDR3, as DNA: TGTGCCATCAGCGGGACTAGCGGGAGCACAGATACGCAGTATTTT. This rearrangement joins TRBV10-3 to TRBJ2-3; 12 nucleotides align to TRBD2. CDR3 length equals 15 residues. Germline V gene data show CDR1 as ENHRY and CDR2 as SYGVKD. The ends lost 6 bases at V and 0 bases at J; junction bases unmatched: 1.